This TCR beta chain was captured in a study of human thymus T cells. Overall study findings and caveats: Both thymic and peripheral blood repertoires showed apparently biased V and J usage.

Sequencing used immunoSEQ multiplex PCR; TCRdb keeps in-frame clones, though not all of them. Here the sample spans roughly 54,000 clones, 94% being singletons. As concerns this clone: Its antigen is unidentified.

The CDR3 spans 12 residues. Germline V gene data show CDR1 as LNHDA and CDR2 as SQIVND (reference sequence). Deletions cut 7 bases from V and 7 bases from J, with 10 bases between. This TCR derives from a boy in the first two years of life with a congenital heart defect but otherwise immunologically healthy. The sequenced material came from blood. J is TRBJ2-2 and V is TRBV19; D remains unclear. Here the CDR3 reads CASTWGHGELFF. CDR3 coding DNA: TGTGCCAGTACCTGGGGTCACGGGGAGCTGTTTTTT.